This T cell receptor (beta chain) appears in the sequencing data of a study of T cell responses to AZD1222 COVID-19 vaccine. As for the study in general: Second-dose intervals near 4 or 12 weeks were combined.

Using immunoSEQ multiplex PCR, the repertoire was profiled, and TCRdb retains in-frame clones only, with some absent. Among fewer than 180,000 clones listed, 90% to 95% were seen once. The J segment lost 0 bases and the V segment lost 2 bases, leaving 0 bases of the junction unmatched. The CDR3 is 16 amino acids. Germline V gene lookup returns CDR1 SGHAT and CDR2 FQNNGV. General study points: CD4 TCRs linked to vaccination spanned spike, dominating at 160-218 and 743-854. Seropositive status at baseline applied to only six AZD1222 recipients. Every sample of the repertoires postdated the peak T cell response.

In the case of this clone: Its specificity is unknown.

The sample consisted of peripheral blood, taken on day 0 of AZD1222 vaccination. The source is an adult in good health. The chain recombines TRBV11-2 with TRBJ2-1; TRBD2 matches 11 bases. CDR3 nucleotide sequence: TGTGCCAGCAGCTTAACTAGCGGGAGCTCCTACAATGAGCAGTTCTTC. Protein: CASSLTSGSSYNEQFF.